This T cell receptor (beta chain) appears in the sequencing data of a study of OX40 agonist ivuxolimab in advanced cancers. Data came from immunoSEQ multiplex PCR; TCRdb stores just in-frame clones and leaves some out. The data contain tens of thousands of clones, about four fifths of them singletons. This CDR3 region has 16 residues. Germline CDR1 and CDR2: MNHEY and SVGAGI. V lost 1 base to trimming and J lost 4 bases; unmatched junction nucleotides: 5. The table lists this clone with a few counts. This material consisted of CD4+ or CD8+ T cells sorted from blood, taken in a trial of the OX40 agonist ivuxolimab. The gene calls are TRBV6-5 and TRBJ1-2; 11 nucleotides agree with TRBD1. The sequence was obtained from an adult with an advanced solid tumor such as melanoma, head and neck, liver or kidney cancer. The CDR3 DNA is TGTGCCAGCAGTTACTTGAGGACAGGGGGCGGCTATGGCTACACCTTC. Residues: CASSYLRTGGGYGYTF.